The entry below gives a single TCR beta chain sequence along with its context. Antigen: not known. The sample belongs to a study of identifying expanded T cells in peripheral blood. No infections or other immune events were documented during collection. Study conclusions and caveats: Over around two and four weeks, about 15 and 18 clones changed, versus approximately 1.2 between replicates. Two-week clone count variance significantly increased as total template count grew.

Germline CDR1 is LNHNV and CDR2 is YYDKDF (reference sequence). Deletions cut 0 bases from V and 1 base from J, with 8 bases between. This CDR3 contains 15 residues. Profiled with immunoSEQ multiplex PCR; TCRdb holds only in-frame clones, not every one. The repertoire holds about 80,000 clones, 84% seen once, with roughly 21% in the top ten. The specimen sequenced was blood. The chain has TRBV15 and TRBJ2-3; the D gene is possibly TRBD1 (5 bases). The TCR sequence derives from a person aged 18 to 75 in good health. Here the CDR3 reads CATSREGRRTDTQYF. In DNA, the CDR3 is TGTGCCACCAGCAGAGAGGGGCGCCGCACAGATACGCAGTATTTT.